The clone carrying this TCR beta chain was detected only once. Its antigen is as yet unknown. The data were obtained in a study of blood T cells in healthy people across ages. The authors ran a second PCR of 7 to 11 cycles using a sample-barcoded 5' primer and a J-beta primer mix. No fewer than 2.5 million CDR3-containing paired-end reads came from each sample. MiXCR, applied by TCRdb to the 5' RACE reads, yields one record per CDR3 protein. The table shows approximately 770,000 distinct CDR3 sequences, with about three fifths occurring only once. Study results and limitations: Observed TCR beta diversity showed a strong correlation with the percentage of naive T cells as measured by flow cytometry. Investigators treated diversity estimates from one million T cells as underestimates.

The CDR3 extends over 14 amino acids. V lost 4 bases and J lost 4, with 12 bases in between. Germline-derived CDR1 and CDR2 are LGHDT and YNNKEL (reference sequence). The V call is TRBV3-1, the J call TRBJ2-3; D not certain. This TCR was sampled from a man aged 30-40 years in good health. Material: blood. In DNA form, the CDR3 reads TGTGCCAGCAGCCGACCCCAGGTTTCAGATACGCAGTATTTT. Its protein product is CASSRPQVSDTQYF.